This TCR beta chain was sequenced during a study of Ad26.COV2.S vaccination and SARS-CoV-2 variants. The CDR3 totals 15 residues. Germline-derived CDR1 and CDR2 are MDHEN and SYDVKM. The V segment lost 4 bases and the J segment 2 bases; nucleotides outside the gene matches: 5. Some clones are missing from TCRdb's copy, which holds only in-frame ones; the method was immunoSEQ multiplex PCR. The sample lists about 350,000 clones; approximately 90% were seen once. Regarding treatment: some 20 received Ad26.COV2.S at low or high dose, single or two shots; five or six received placebo; per-sample allocation not given. Vaccine and placebo recipients were sampled on day 63 after the first injection.

The gene calls are TRBV28 and TRBJ2-1; 7 nucleotides match TRBD1. This receptor was identified in a person aged 18-65 years who received the Ad26.COV2.S COVID-19 vaccine or a placebo. Source: peripheral blood, taken in a trial of Ad26.COV2.S vaccine versus placebo. DNA of the CDR3: TGTGCCAGCAGTTACCGGGACAGCCCCTACAATGAGCAGTTCTTC. It codes for CASSYRDSPYNEQFF. The full variable domain, completed using reference TRBV28 and TRBJ2-1, is DVKVTQSSRYLVKRTGEKVFLECVQDMDHENMFWYRQDPGLGLRLIYFSYDVKMKEKGDIPEGYSVSREKKERFSLILESASTNQTSMYLCASSYRDSPYNEQFFGPGTRLTVL.